The sequence of this T cell receptor (beta chain) was determined in a study of CD8 T cells in Susac syndrome. CD8+ and CD4+ T cells were negatively isolated; TEMRA cells were FACS-enriched. With random hexamers, about 0.5 to 1 ug RNA was reverse transcribed. TCRdb re-derived calls from the immunoSEQ multiplex PCR reads in MiXCR, one entry per CDR3 protein. This repertoire shows about 120,000 distinct CDR3 sequences, about nine tenths found once; its top ten account for approximately 0.12%. V was pared by 5 bases and J by 1 base, with 5 bases of the junction left unmatched. From germline, CDR1 is MGHRA and CDR2 YSYEKL. The CDR3 loop spans 15 amino acids.

The sequenced material came from CD8+ T cells from PBMCs. The sequence was obtained from a human donor in good health. The chain employs TRBV4-1 and TRBJ1-5; 7 bases align to TRBD1. DNA for the CDR3: TGCGCCAGCAGCGGACCGGGACAGAGCAATCAGCCCCAGCATTTT. Residues: CASSGPGQSNQPQHF.